Following are 8 T cell receptor beta chains from one sample sequenced in a study of PD-1 blockade in classical Hodgkin lymphoma. Produced via immunoSEQ multiplex PCR; TCRdb's table is partial and in-frame only. This sample yields 20,000 to 25,000 clones, of which 70% to 85% are seen a single time; roughly 40% belongs to the top ten. Each and every patient relapsed after autologous stem cell transplantation, and patients got differing brentuximab vedotin exposure. Sequences were derived from peripheral blood mononuclear cells (PBMCs), sampled before the second cycle of nivolumab. These receptors originate from a human donor with classical Hodgkin lymphoma.

V gene TRBV5-1 combines with J gene TRBJ2-5; D is perhaps TRBD1 (5 bases). The CDR3 is 15 amino acids. With 4 bases removed from V and 4 bases from J, the gap between germline ends came to 17 bases. CDR1 SGHRS and CDR2 YFSETQ come from the germline V gene. CDR3 coding DNA: TGCGCCAGCAGCACATCCAGGGCTTTGATAGAGACCCAGTACTTC. Its translation: CASSTSRALIETQYF. The entire variable domain, with the rest obtained from reference TRBV5-1 and TRBJ2-5, is as follows: KAGVTQTPRYLIKTRGQQVTLSCSPISGHRSVSWYQQTPGQGLQFLFEYFSETQRNKGNFPGRFSGRQFSNSRSEMNVSTLELGDSALYLCASSTSRALIETQYFGPGTRLLVL.

The chain links TRBV11-2 to TRBJ1-6; D perhaps matches TRBD1 (6 bases). This CDR3 region has 14 residues. Germline assignment: CDR1 SGHAT and CDR2 FQNNGV. Trimming cost V 2 bases and J 7 bases, with 9 bases left between them. The CDR3 region has the DNA TGTGCCAGCAGCTTACAGGGGAAGAATTCACCCCTCCACTTT. Its translation: CASSLQGKNSPLHF.

DNA for the CDR3: TGTGCCAGCAGTTACATCAGGATGGATGGCTACACCTTC. Translated, it gives CASSYIRMDGYTF. The J gene is TRBJ1-2, the V gene TRBV6-6; D gene unclear. The V end lost 2 bases, the J end lost 6 bases, and 10 bases lay between the germline ends. The CDR3 runs 13 residues. From germline, CDR1 is MNHNY and CDR2 SVGAGI (reference sequence).

This chain uses TRBV18 with TRBJ2-7, with D possibly being TRBD1 or TRBD2 (5 bases each). Germline V gene sequence: CDR1 KGHSH, CDR2 LQKENI. This CDR3 has 13 amino acids. V was cut by 6 bases and J by 5 bases, with 14 bases left in between. The CDR3 loop reads CASSRGRGHEQYF. The CDR3 DNA reads TGTGCCAGCTCCCGGGGAAGGGGCCACGAGCAGTACTTC.

This chain connects TRBV19 to TRBJ2-7; 9 nucleotides line up with TRBD2. Trimming at V came to 5 bases and at J to 6 bases, leaving 5 bases not matched to a gene. The CDR3 length is 13 residues. Looked up from germline, CDR1 is LNHDA and CDR2 is SQIVND (reference sequence). For the CDR3, the DNA is TGTGCCAGTAGTGAGGCTAGCGGGGTCGAGCAGTACTTC. It yields the protein CASSEASGVEQYF. The whole variable domain, remainder taken from reference TRBV19 and TRBJ2-7, is DGGITQSPKYLFRKEGQNVTLSCEQNLNHDAMYWYRQDPGQGLRLIYYSQIVNDFQKGDIAEGYSVSREKKESFPLTVTSAQKNPTAFYLCASSEASGVEQYFGPGTRLTVT.

The chain joins TRBV29-1 to TRBJ2-2; D unclear. V dropped 4 bases and J dropped 4 bases, with 7 bases sitting between them. The germline CDR1 and CDR2 sequences are SQVTM and ANQGSEA. The CDR3 runs 12 residues. For the CDR3, the DNA is TGCAGCGTTGGGCTTGCCACCGGGGAGCTGTTTTTT. Protein: CSVGLATGELFF.

The J gene is TRBJ1-5, the V gene TRBV7-2; D ambiguous. V gave up 4 bases and J gave up 7 bases, with 11 bases separating them. CDR1 and CDR2 (germline): SGHTA, FQGNSA. The CDR3 runs to 13 residues. The CDR3 protein is CASSSSFLQPQHF. CDR3 sequence (DNA): TGTGCCAGCAGCTCCAGTTTTTTACAGCCCCAGCATTTT.

The V and J genes are TRBV5-5 and TRBJ2-7, with unresolved D. Deletions cut 3 bases from V and 5 bases from J, with 9 bases between. This CDR3 is built from 12 residues. Germline V gene data show CDR1 as SGHKS and CDR2 as YYEKEE (reference sequence). The CDR3 reads CASSSYVNEQYF. The CDR3 nucleotides are TGTGCCAGCAGCTCCTACGTCAACGAGCAGTACTTC.